This T cell receptor (beta chain) stems from a study of blood T cells in healthy people across ages. As concerns this clonotype: Its matching antigen is unknown.

The study isolated at least 6.5 million PBMCs from each sample. Study observations and caveats: CMV infection status of these donors was not known.

A second PCR of roughly 7 to 11 cycles used a sample-barcoded 5' primer and a J-beta primer mix. Through a template-switch adaptor with 12 random nucleotides, each cDNA molecule received a tag. There were at least 2.5 million CDR3-containing paired-end reads obtained from each sample. TCRdb used MiXCR to reprocess the 5' RACE reads, holding one entry per CDR3 protein. The sample records around 1,100,000 distinct CDR3 sequences, around two fifths being singletons. Germline assignment: CDR1 SGHTA and CDR2 FQGNSA. The CDR3 runs 15 residues. V dropped 1 base and J dropped 7; count of bases not matched to a gene: 6.

Sequences were obtained from blood. The receptor's source is a man in his late teens or twenties in good health. The chain joins TRBV7-2 to TRBJ1-4; 7 bases agree with TRBD1. The CDR3 is CASSLVPGGSEKLFF. In DNA, the CDR3 is TGTGCCAGCAGCTTAGTGCCAGGGGGGAGTGAAAAACTGTTTTTT. Combining the CDR3 with reference TRBV7-2 and TRBJ1-4 gives the whole variable domain GAGVSQSPSNKVTEKGKDVELRCDPISGHTALYWYRQSLGQGLEFLIYFQGNSAPDKSGLPSDRFSAERTGGSVSTLTIQRTQQEDSAVYLCASSLVPGGSEKLFFGSGTQLSVL.